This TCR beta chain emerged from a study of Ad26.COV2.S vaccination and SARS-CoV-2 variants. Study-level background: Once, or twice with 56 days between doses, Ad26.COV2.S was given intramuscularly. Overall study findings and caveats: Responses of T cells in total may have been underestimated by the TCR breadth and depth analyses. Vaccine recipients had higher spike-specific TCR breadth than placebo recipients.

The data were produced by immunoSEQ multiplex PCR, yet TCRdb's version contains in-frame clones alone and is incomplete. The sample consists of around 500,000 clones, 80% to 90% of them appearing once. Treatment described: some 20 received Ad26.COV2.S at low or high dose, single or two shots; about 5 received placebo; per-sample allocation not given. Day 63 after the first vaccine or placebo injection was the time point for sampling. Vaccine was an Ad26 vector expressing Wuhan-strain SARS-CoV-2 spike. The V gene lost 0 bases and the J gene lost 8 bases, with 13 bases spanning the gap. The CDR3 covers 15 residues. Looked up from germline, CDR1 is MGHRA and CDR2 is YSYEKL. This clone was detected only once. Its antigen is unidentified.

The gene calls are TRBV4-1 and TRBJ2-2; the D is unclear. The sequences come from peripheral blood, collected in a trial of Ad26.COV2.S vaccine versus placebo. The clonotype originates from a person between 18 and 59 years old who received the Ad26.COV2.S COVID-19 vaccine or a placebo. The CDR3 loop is CASSQEAATLGELFF. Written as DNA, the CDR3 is TGCGCCAGCAGCCAAGAGGCCGCGACACTGGGGGAGCTGTTTTTT.